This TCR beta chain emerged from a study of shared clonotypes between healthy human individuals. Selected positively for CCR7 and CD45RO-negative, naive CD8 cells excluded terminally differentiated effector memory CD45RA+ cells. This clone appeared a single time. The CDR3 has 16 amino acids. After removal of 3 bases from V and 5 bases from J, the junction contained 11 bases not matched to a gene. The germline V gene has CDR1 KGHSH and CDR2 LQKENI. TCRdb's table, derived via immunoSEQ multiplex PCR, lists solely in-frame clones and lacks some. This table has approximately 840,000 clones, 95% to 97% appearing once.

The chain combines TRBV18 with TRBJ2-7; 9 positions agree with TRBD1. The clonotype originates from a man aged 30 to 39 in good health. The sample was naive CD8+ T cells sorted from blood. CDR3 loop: CASSPDPRDRAHEQYF. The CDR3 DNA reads TGTGCCAGCTCACCTGACCCCCGGGACAGGGCCCACGAGCAGTACTTC. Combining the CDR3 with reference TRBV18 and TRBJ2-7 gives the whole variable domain NAGVMQNPRHLVRRRGQEARLRCSPMKGHSHVYWYRQLPEEGLKFMVYLQKENIIDESGMPKERFSAEFPKEGPSILRIQQVVRGDSAAYFCASSPDPRDRAHEQYFGPGTRLTVT.